A selection of T cell receptor beta chains follows, all from one sample in a study of T cell repertoires in cytomegalovirus infection. TCRdb independently ran MiXCR on the reads; one entry per CDR3 protein. The sample carries around 170,000 distinct CDR3 sequences, roughly 18% recorded once. What was sequenced was CD8+ T cells from PBMCs. The receptors were gathered from a human donor in good health (CMV status not recorded). Some clones in this sample may be carry-over from other donors' samples. CDR3s include the opening cysteine and the closing phenylalanine or tryptophan. D genes are given only for firm matches. Not every row has a clone size; where given, it reads once, few, many or a size class.

size,D,V,J,CDR3,DNA
few,NA,TRBV7-2,TRBJ2-3,CASSPRLEYNMDTQYF,TGTGCCAGCAGCCCCCGACTAGAATACAATATGGATACGCAGTATTTT
NA,NA,TRBV15,TRBJ1-1,CATSRGTGEAFF,TGTGCCACCAGCAGAGGTACAGGGGAAGCTTTCTTT
many,NA,TRBV6-4,TRBJ2-2,CASNPRRENTGELFF,TGTGCCAGCAACCCTCGCCGGGAGAACACCGGGGAGCTGTTTTTT
few,NA,TRBV12-3/TRBV12-4,TRBJ1-5,CASSLKRGNQPQHF,TGTGCCAGCAGTTTGAAAAGAGGCAATCAGCCCCAGCATTTT
few,NA,TRBV4-1,TRBJ1-1,CASSQTTGNTEAFF,TGCGCCAGCAGCCAAACCACGGGGAACACTGAAGCTTTCTTT
NA,TRBD2,TRBV2,TRBJ2-7,CASIRKRESYEQYF,TGTGCCAGCATTCGGAAGCGGGAATCCTACGAGCAGTACTTC
few,NA,TRBV7-2,TRBJ2-3,CASSSPPSFLRTDTQYF,TGTGCCAGCAGCTCGCCGCCTAGTTTCCTTCGCACAGATACGCAGTATTTT
few,NA,TRBV10-3,TRBJ2-5,CAITRALGETQYF,TGTGCCATCACTCGGGCCCTAGGGGAGACCCAGTACTTC
NA,NA,TRBV6-2/TRBV6-3,TRBJ2-2,CASSLEGRTGELFF,TGTGCCAGCAGCTTGGAGGGACGCACCGGGGAGCTGTTTTTT
few,NA,TRBV7-2,TRBJ2-2,CASSLLSGELFF,TGTGCCAGCAGCTTATTATCCGGGGAGCTGTTTTTT
few,NA,TRBV7-2,TRBJ2-4,CASSLVQGDIQYF,TGTGCCAGCAGCTTAGTGCAGGGTGACATTCAGTACTTC
many,NA,TRBV6-4,TRBJ1-2,CASSDSSLNGYTF,TGTGCCAGCAGTGACTCGAGTCTGAATGGCTACACCTTC
few,NA,TRBV7-8,TRBJ2-1,CASSFPQVAGEQFF,TGTGCCAGCAGCTTCCCCCAGGTAGCCGGTGAGCAGTTCTTC
NA,NA,TRBV6-1,TRBJ2-1,CASSETREQFF,TGTGCCAGCAGTGAGACTAGGGAGCAGTTCTTC
few,TRBD1,TRBV29-1,TRBJ1-5,CSVGTVGNQPQHF,TGCAGCGTCGGGACAGTCGGGAATCAGCCCCAGCATTTT
few,NA,TRBV27,TRBJ2-1,CASSSPRYNEQFF,TGTGCCAGCAGTTCCCCCCGGTACAATGAGCAGTTCTTC
NA,TRBD1,TRBV6-2/TRBV6-3,TRBJ2-2,CASSYPDRDVTGELFF,TGTGCCAGCAGTTACCCTGACAGGGATGTCACCGGGGAGCTGTTTTTT
NA,TRBD2,TRBV4-1,TRBJ2-7,CASSPGLGVNEQYF,TGCGCCAGCAGCCCGGGACTAGGTGTGAACGAGCAGTACTTC
NA,NA,TRBV28,TRBJ2-7,CASSFPQGGTGLYEQYF,TGTGCCAGCAGTTTCCCGCAGGGCGGGACGGGCCTCTACGAGCAGTACTTC
NA,NA,TRBV28,TRBJ1-5,CASSLFSGSNQPQHF,TGTGCCAGCAGTTTATTCTCCGGTAGCAATCAGCCCCAGCATTTT
few,NA,TRBV7-3,TRBJ2-1,CASSLNRDEQFF,TGTGCCAGCAGCTTAAACAGAGATGAGCAGTTCTTC
NA,NA,TRBV7-2,TRBJ2-2,CASSLRGIVGELFF,TGTGCCAGCAGCTTACGAGGAATAGTAGGGGAGCTGTTTTTT
NA,TRBD2,TRBV20-1,TRBJ2-3,CSAGYPRISGTAPSTDTQYF,TGCAGTGCCGGCTATCCAAGAATTAGCGGGACCGCTCCTAGCACAGATACGCAGTATTTT
NA,TRBD1,TRBV6-5,TRBJ2-7,CASSYGTGSSYEQYF,TGTGCCAGCAGTTACGGGACAGGGAGCTCCTACGAGCAGTACTTC
NA,TRBD2,TRBV7-2,TRBJ2-1,CASSARLAGVYNEQFF,TGTGCCAGCAGCGCCCGACTAGCGGGAGTCTACAATGAGCAGTTCTTC
NA,TRBD1,TRBV7-2,TRBJ2-3,CASSRPGQNTDTQYF,TGTGCCAGCAGTCGTCCGGGACAGAACACAGATACGCAGTATTTT
NA,NA,TRBV19,TRBJ2-1,CASSILTGSNEQFF,TGTGCCAGTAGTATTTTGACAGGTTCCAATGAGCAGTTCTTC